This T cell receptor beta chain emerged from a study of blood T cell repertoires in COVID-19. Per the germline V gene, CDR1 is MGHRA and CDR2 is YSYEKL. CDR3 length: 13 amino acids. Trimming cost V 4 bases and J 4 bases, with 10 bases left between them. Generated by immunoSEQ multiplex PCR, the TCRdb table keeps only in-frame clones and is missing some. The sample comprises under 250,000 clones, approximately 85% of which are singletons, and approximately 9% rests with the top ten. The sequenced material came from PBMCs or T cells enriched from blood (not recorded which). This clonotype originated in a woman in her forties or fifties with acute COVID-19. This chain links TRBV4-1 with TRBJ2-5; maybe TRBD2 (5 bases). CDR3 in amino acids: CASSLAGVETQYF. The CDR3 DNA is TGCGCCAGCAGCCTAGCCGGGGTAGAGACCCAGTACTTC.